This passage covers 26 T cell receptor beta chains from one sample sequenced in a study of identical twins. MiXCR was run by TCRdb on the 5' RACE reads, yielding one entry per CDR3 protein. The top ten hold around 0.98% of the sample, which has hundreds of thousands of distinct CDR3 sequences, 8.6% seen once. Another study also made use of these data, one on yellow fever vaccine responses in identical twins.

Sequenced: PBMCs. These receptors originate from a woman aged 18-30 years in good health.

The V and J genes are TRBV7-3 and TRBJ1-1; D remains unclear. This CDR3 contains 13 residues. The germline CDR1 and CDR2 sequences are SGHTA and FQGTGA. With 1 base removed from V and 7 bases from J, the gap between germline ends came to 10 bases. CDR3 amino acids: CASSLMVEGEAFF. The CDR3 DNA is TGTGCCAGCAGCTTAATGGTCGAAGGTGAAGCTTTCTTT.

This clonotype was counted ten times or more. The chain combines TRBV20-1 with TRBJ2-3, with 7 bases fitting TRBD2. Per the germline V gene, CDR1 is DFQATT and CDR2 is SNEGSKA (reference sequence). This CDR3 region has 14 residues. V lost 6 bases to trimming and J lost 3 bases; unmatched junction nucleotides: 9. The CDR3 protein is CSARRRGGTDTQYF. The CDR3, as DNA: TGCAGTGCCCGAAGGAGGGGAGGGACAGATACGCAGTATTTT.

This clonotype was detected a few times. The V call is TRBV27, the J call TRBJ1-2; 8 bases align to TRBD1. This CDR3 has 13 residues. With 5 bases clipped from V and 7 bases from J, the junction kept 6 bases outside the gene matches. From germline, CDR1 is MNHEY and CDR2 SMNVEV (reference sequence). CDR3 amino acids: CASSLQGGSGYTF. The CDR3 bases are TGTGCCAGCAGTCTACAGGGGGGATCTGGCTACACCTTC.

There are a few counts of this clonotype. The chain uses TRBV28 and TRBJ2-5, with D uncertain. CDR3 length: 13 residues. Trimming shortened V by 2 bases and J by 5 bases, and 9 bases separated the two germline ends. Looked up from germline, CDR1 is MDHEN and CDR2 is SYDVKM. The CDR3 protein is CASSLERTETQYF. CDR3 coding DNA: TGTGCCAGCAGTTTAGAGAGGACGGAGACCCAGTACTTC.

This clonotype was observed a few times. The chain carries TRBV5-6 and TRBJ2-1; 9 nucleotides line up with TRBD1. The CDR3 consists of 15 residues. V was clipped by 4 bases and J by 8 bases; unmatched bases: 10. Germline CDR1 reads SGHDT; CDR2 reads YYEEEE. CDR3: CASSPRDRVFDEQFF. The CDR3 region has the DNA TGTGCCAGCAGCCCCCGGGACAGGGTATTCGATGAGCAGTTCTTC.

This clonotype turned up a few times. V gene TRBV27 combines with J gene TRBJ2-2, with 7 nucleotides matching TRBD2. J lost 3 bases, V lost 6 bases, and 7 bases had no gene match. The CDR3 contains 15 residues. Per the germline V gene, CDR1 is MNHEY and CDR2 is SMNVEV (reference sequence). The CDR3 sequence: CASRPSGPYTGELFF. The CDR3 DNA follows: TGTGCCAGCAGACCTAGCGGACCCTACACCGGGGAGCTGTTTTTT.

The gene calls are TRBV9 and TRBJ2-1, with 8 bases that match TRBD2. Germline CDR1 and CDR2: SGDLS and YYNGEE. This CDR3 is 15 amino acids long. V trimming: 3 bases; J trimming: 12 bases; junction bases outside the gene matches: 14. The CDR3 sequence: CASSAGLGGEHGQFF. The CDR3 nucleotides read TGTGCCAGCAGCGCGGGACTAGGCGGGGAACACGGGCAGTTCTTC.

The J gene is TRBJ2-6, the V gene TRBV9; perhaps TRBD1 as D (6 bases). The CDR3 consists of 16 residues. Germline loops: CDR1 SGDLS, CDR2 YYNGEE. Trimming removed 3 bases at V and 1 base at J, with 11 bases between. The CDR3 coding sequence is TGTGCCAGCAGCGATCACAGGGAGTCTGGGGCCAACGTCCTGACTTTC. Translating gives CASSDHRESGANVLTF.

This clonotype showed up many times. This chain uses TRBV7-2 with TRBJ2-3; 10 nucleotides agree with TRBD2. Germline V lookup: CDR1 SGHTA, CDR2 FQGNSA. Trimming took 6 bases from V and 2 from J; bases not matched to a gene: 2. The length of the CDR3 is 14 residues. CDR3 DNA: TGTGCCAGCAGACTAGCGGGGTACACAGATACGCAGTATTTT. It translates to CASRLAGYTDTQYF. The full variable domain, rest sourced from reference TRBV7-2 and TRBJ2-3, is GAGVSQSPSNKVTEKGKDVELRCDPISGHTALYWYRQSLGQGLEFLIYFQGNSAPDKSGLPSDRFSAERTGGSVSTLTIQRTQQEDSAVYLCASRLAGYTDTQYFGPGTRLTVL.

In this sample, this clonotype turned up a few times. The V call is TRBV6-5, the J call TRBJ2-4; a possible D gene is TRBD2 (5 bases). Germline CDR1 MNHEY, CDR2 SVGAGI. This CDR3 is 15 amino acids long. V dropped 4 bases and J dropped 9 bases, with 19 bases sitting between them. CDR3 in amino acids: CASSSPHLPAGIQYF. CDR3 bases: TGTGCCAGCAGTTCTCCTCACCTACCGGCGGGCATTCAGTACTTC.

J is TRBJ2-2 and V is TRBV19; D may correspond to TRBD1 or TRBD2 (5 bases each). Germline-derived CDR1 and CDR2 are LNHDA and SQIVND (reference sequence). Trimming stripped 6 bases from V and 4 bases from J, with 12 bases between. This CDR3 contains 14 residues. This CDR3 is CASRAGTFTGELFF. The CDR3 DNA sequence: TGTGCCAGTAGGGCCGGGACCTTCACCGGGGAGCTGTTTTTT.

This chain uses TRBV7-2 with TRBJ1-2; 9 bases are a match to TRBD1. The CDR3 runs to 14 residues. Germline V CDR1 and CDR2: SGHTA, FQGNSA. With 6 bases clipped from V and 6 bases from J, the junction kept 8 bases outside the gene matches. The CDR3 DNA follows: TGTGCCAGCAGATCACAATGGACAGGGGATGGCTACACCTTC. Its translation is CASRSQWTGDGYTF.

This clonotype was seen many times. The chain is built from TRBV12-3 or TRBV12-4 and TRBJ2-1; D possibly uses TRBD1 or TRBD2 (6 bases each). The CDR3 extends over 15 amino acids. The ends were cut back, 6 bases at V and 3 bases at J, with 15 bases in the middle. The CDR3 coding sequence is TGTGCCAGCAGCCCGTCGGGGGCACGCTACAATGAGCAGTTCTTC. Amino acids: CASSPSGARYNEQFF.

This clonotype was found a few times. Relative to the germline gene, one junction end is altered; a read error may explain this. The chain recombines TRBV10-2 with TRBJ2-1; 9 positions agree with TRBD2. Looked up from germline, CDR1 is WSHSY and CDR2 is SAAADI. The CDR3 contains 12 residues. CDR3: CASSGISGSPIF. In DNA, the CDR3 is TGCGCCAGCAGTGGAATTAGCGGGAGCCCCATCTTC.

The chain combines TRBV20-1 with TRBJ1-1; tentative D call: TRBD1 (6 bases). The CDR3 has 14 amino acids. Per germline, CDR1 DFQATT and CDR2 SNEGSKA (reference sequence). V was cut by 0 bases and J by 4 bases, with 12 bases left in between. The CDR3 DNA sequence: TGCAGTGCTAGAGATCCTAGGGGGAGCACTGAAGCTTTCTTT. Its translation is CSARDPRGSTEAFF.

The J gene is TRBJ2-7, the V gene TRBV20-1; D remains ambiguous. Germline CDR1 and CDR2: DFQATT and SNEGSKA (reference sequence). V was shortened by 3 bases and J by 3 bases, with 12 bases between the two germline ends. This CDR3 spans 13 amino acids. The CDR3 DNA reads as TGCAGTGCTAGGCTCGGGTTCTTCTACGAGCAGTACTTC. This gives the protein CSARLGFFYEQYF.

This clonotype was seen more than once but under ten times. The chain recombines TRBV5-5 with TRBJ2-7; 9 bases map to TRBD1. This CDR3 is built from 15 residues. V trimming: 4 bases; J trimming: 5 bases; junction bases outside the gene matches: 10. Germline V gives CDR1 SGHKS, CDR2 YYEKEE (reference sequence). The CDR3 loop is CASSLGTGFGNEQYF. The CDR3 DNA is TGTGCCAGCAGCCTAGGGACAGGGTTCGGTAACGAGCAGTACTTC.

The chain joins TRBV5-5 to TRBJ1-3, with 9 bases aligning to TRBD1. The germline CDR1 and CDR2 sequences are SGHKS and YYEKEE (reference sequence). V shed 2 bases, J shed 5 bases, and the junction held 5 bases outside the gene matches. This CDR3 has 15 residues. The CDR3 DNA reads as TGTGCCAGCAGCTTCTCAACAGGGGGCCGAAACACCATATATTTT. Protein: CASSFSTGGRNTIYF.

The sample holds many counts of this clonotype. This chain joins TRBV10-3 and TRBJ2-7, with 10 bases fitting TRBD1. Germline V gene sequence: CDR1 ENHRY, CDR2 SYGVKD. The CDR3 contains 15 residues. After removal of 5 bases from V and 2 bases from J, the junction contained 6 bases not matched to a gene. CDR3 nucleotides: TGTGCCATCAGTATCGGGACAGGGGATCCCTACGAGCAGTACTTC. It translates to CAISIGTGDPYEQYF.

V gene TRBV27 combines with J gene TRBJ2-1; 9 bases match TRBD2. The junction had 3 bases not matched to a gene; V was cut back by 6 bases and J by 9 bases. CDR1 and CDR2 (germline): MNHEY, SMNVEV (reference sequence). The CDR3 spans 12 residues. The CDR3 coding sequence is TGTGCCAGCAGGGGACTAGCTTTTGAGCAGTTCTTC. Amino acids: CASRGLAFEQFF.

The rearrangement uses TRBV29-1 and TRBJ2-7; TRBD2 aligns across 10 bases. The trim removed 6 bases at V and 6 bases at J, leaving 17 bases unmatched. The CDR3 is 16 residues long. Germline loops: CDR1 SQVTM, CDR2 ANQGSEA. The CDR3 sequence: CSVIGTSANPRGEQYF. DNA of the CDR3: TGCAGCGTCATAGGGACTAGCGCCAACCCTCGGGGCGAGCAGTACTTC.

Many counts were recorded for this clonotype. For the CDR3, the DNA is TGTGCCAGCACCTCGCTAGCCTCGCAGTATTTT. As protein: CASTSLASQYF. The chain links TRBV25-1 to TRBJ2-3; perhaps TRBD2 as D (5 bases). Germline V gene data show CDR1 as MGHDK and CDR2 as SYGVNS. The CDR3 has 11 residues. With 7 bases removed from V and 10 bases from J, the gap between germline ends came to 12 bases.

This clonotype occurred a few times. The chain employs TRBV9 and TRBJ1-5, with D uncertain. Germline V gene sequence: CDR1 SGDLS, CDR2 YYNGEE. V was trimmed by 0 bases and J by 3 bases, leaving 4 bases between them. This CDR3 comprises 13 residues. This CDR3 is CASSVEVNQPQHF. The CDR3 coding sequence is TGTGCCAGCAGCGTAGAGGTCAATCAGCCCCAGCATTTT.

In its sample, this clonotype was seen many times. J is TRBJ2-7 and V is TRBV3-1; 7 bases agree with TRBD1. CDR1 is LGHDT, CDR2 YNNKEL, per germline (reference sequence). CDR3 length: 14 amino acids. V was clipped by 4 bases and J by 5 bases; unmatched bases: 8. CDR3 amino acids: CASSLRDSGNEQYF. The CDR3 bases are TGTGCCAGCAGCCTCCGGGACAGTGGAAACGAGCAGTACTTC.

This clonotype has just a few counts. In nucleotides, the CDR3 is TGCGCCAGCAGCCAAGATACCCAGTGGCAGTTCTTC. Translation gives CASSQDTQWQFF. The genes are TRBV4-1 and TRBJ2-1; no clear D. The ends were cut back, 0 bases at V and 12 bases at J, with 9 bases in the middle. CDR3 length equals 12 residues. Germline V gene data show CDR1 as MGHRA and CDR2 as YSYEKL.

This chain connects TRBV7-9 to TRBJ2-7; no firm D call. From germline, CDR1 is SEHNR and CDR2 FQNEAQ (reference sequence). The CDR3 contains 14 residues. V lost 7 bases to trimming and J lost 5 bases, with 18 bases between them. The CDR3 region is CASTRTGSTNEQYF. In DNA, the CDR3 is TGTGCCAGCACCCGAACTGGCAGTACTAACGAGCAGTACTTC.